The 10 T cell receptor beta chains in this list originate from one sample, sequenced in a study of shared clonotypes between healthy human individuals (dated by TCRdb to about 2020). To prepare the library, the immunoSEQ multiplex PCR assay was applied. The immuneACCESS repertoire file appears here via TCRdb, limited to in-frame rearrangements. These files lack a portion of the clones; in checked studies, under half of the deficit traces to unresolved V genes, and the cause of the others is not known. Here the sample has under 2.5 million clones; roughly 90% occur a single time. The ten largest account for 0.37% of the sample. Sequencing used naive CD4+ T cells from PBMCs. This sample's cell subset or site label indicates: CD45RA+ positively selected. The receptors originated from a young man in good health. Some clones in this sample may be carry-over from other donors' samples.

The chain combines TRBV10-1 with TRBJ2-1; 9 bases align to TRBD1. V shed 3 bases and J 8 bases; nucleotides not matched to a gene: 8. Germline V gene lookup returns CDR1 WNHNN and CDR2 SYGVQD (reference sequence). This CDR3 region has 15 residues. The CDR3 loop reads CASSEQGALEYEQFF. The CDR3 nucleotides are TGCGCCAGCAGTGAACAGGGGGCCCTTGAATATGAGCAGTTCTTC.

The V and J genes are TRBV9 and TRBJ1-1; D ambiguous. The CDR3 runs to 15 residues. Germline CDR1 and CDR2: SGDLS and YYNGEE. Between the trimmed V and J ends, which lost 0 bases and 2 bases, there was a span of 11 bases. The CDR3 DNA reads TGTGCCAGCAGCGTAGGATGGGCCCTAAACACTGAAGCTTTCTTT. Its translation is CASSVGWALNTEAFF.

This sequence joins TRBV28 and TRBJ2-5, with 12 bases matching TRBD2. Germline V gene sequence: CDR1 MDHEN, CDR2 SYDVKM. CDR3 length equals 18 residues. Unmatched junction bases numbered 10, after V lost 1 base and J lost 4 bases. The CDR3, as DNA: TGTGCCAGCAGTTTATCTCTCACTAGCGGGAGGATCGGAGAGACCCAGTACTTC. Translated: CASSLSLTSGRIGETQYF.

This clone is a singleton in its sample. The chain links TRBV7-7 to TRBJ2-5; no definite D call. V lost 5 bases, J lost 0 bases, and 4 bases lay in between. Germline assignment: CDR1 SSHAT and CDR2 FNYEAQ (reference sequence). The CDR3 length is 12 residues. CDR3 bases: TGTGCCAGCAGCCGGAACCAAGAGACCCAGTACTTC. It specifies CASSRNQETQYF.

The chain employs TRBV5-8 and TRBJ2-4; TRBD2 is a possible D gene (6 bases). CDR1 and CDR2 (germline): SGHTS, YDEGEE. The CDR3 contains 15 residues. Trimming shortened V by 1 base and J by 0 bases, and 8 bases separated the two germline ends. CDR3 coding DNA: TGTGCCAGCAGCTTGATGGGGGGAGCCAAAAACATTCAGTACTTC. It specifies CASSLMGGAKNIQYF.

The chain recombines TRBV27 with TRBJ2-1; perhaps TRBD2 as D (5 bases). This CDR3 has 15 amino acids. V lost 2 bases, J lost 0 bases, and 8 bases lay in between. The germline CDR1 and CDR2 sequences are MNHEY and SMNVEV (reference sequence). The DNA of the CDR3 is TGTGCCAGCAGTTTAAGACTAACCTCCTACAATGAGCAGTTCTTC. Encoded protein: CASSLRLTSYNEQFF.

The chain has TRBV6-5 and TRBJ1-3, with TRBD1 matching 7 bases. Germline V gene lookup returns CDR1 MNHEY and CDR2 SVGAGI. J lost 4 bases, V lost 4 bases, and 1 base had no gene match. The CDR3 runs 13 residues. The DNA for the CDR3 is TGTGCCAGCAGTTTGGACAGGGGAAACACCATATATTTT. It translates to CASSLDRGNTIYF.

J is TRBJ2-3 and V is TRBV21-1; TRBD2, the table's D call, was not compared with the DNA. TRBV21-1 is a recognized pseudogene. CDR3 length equals 16 residues. The DNA for the CDR3 is TGTGCCAGCAGCAAACCGCCCGAGGGAAGCACAGATACGCAGTATTTT. Amino acid sequence: CASSKPPEGSTDTQYF.

The rearrangement joins TRBV28 to TRBJ2-3; no clear D. CDR1 is MDHEN and CDR2 is SYDVKM in the germline V gene. The CDR3 is 15 amino acids. The V end lost 2 bases, the J end lost 1 base, and 10 bases lay between the germline ends. This CDR3 is CASSLTTAGTDTQYF. The DNA of the CDR3 is TGTGCCAGCAGTTTAACGACCGCGGGCACAGATACGCAGTATTTT. Using reference TRBV28 and TRBJ2-3 for the parts outside the CDR3, the full variable domain is DVKVTQSSRYLVKRTGEKVFLECVQDMDHENMFWYRQDPGLGLRLIYFSYDVKMKEKGDIPEGYSVSREKKERFSLILESASTNQTSMYLCASSLTTAGTDTQYFGPGTRLTVL.

This rearrangement joins TRBV18 to TRBJ2-7, with TRBD2 matching over 8 bases. The V segment lost 4 bases and the J segment 5 bases; nucleotides outside the gene matches: 10. Germline CDR1 and CDR2: KGHSH and LQKENI. The CDR3 is 15 amino acids. CDR3 bases: TGTGCCAGCTCACTGTACAGCGGGAGTCGGGACGAGCAGTACTTC. This gives the protein CASSLYSGSRDEQYF.